The rows below give T cell receptor beta chains drawn from one sample of a study of blood T cell repertoires in COVID-19. The data were produced by immunoSEQ multiplex PCR, yet TCRdb's version contains in-frame clones alone and is incomplete. The top ten clones hold more than 7.5% of a sample with over 400,000 clones, roughly nine tenths of them seen once. The sequencing sample was made of PBMCs or T cells enriched from blood (not recorded which). Source of these receptors: an older woman who had recovered from COVID-19. The CDR3 runs from the conserved cysteine through the conserved F or W. D genes are given only for firm matches. Some rows mark clone size as missing; the rest say once, few, many or name a class of expanded clone.

v_gene,abundance,j_gene,d_gene,CDR3nt,CDR3aa
TRBV9,-,TRBJ1-1,-,TGTGCCAGCAGCCCCAGGGTATGGGACACTGAAGCTTTCTTT,CASSPRVWDTEAFF
TRBV7-9,-,TRBJ2-2,TRBD2,TGTGCCAGCACCACCGCGTGGACTAGCGGGGGGGCCGGGGAGCTGTTTTTT,CASTTAWTSGGAGELFF
TRBV6-5,-,TRBJ2-6,TRBD2,TGTGCCAGCATCACGGGGGGGGCTGGGGCCAACGTCCTGACTTTC,CASITGGAGANVLTF
TRBV19,-,TRBJ2-1,TRBD2,TGTGCCAGTAGTGAAGGCGGGGGAACCGGGGAGCAGTTCTTC,CASSEGGGTGEQFF
TRBV10-2,-,TRBJ1-5,TRBD1,TGCGCCAGCAGTGAGAAGGCAGGGGGCTTTTCGTATAGCAATCAGCCCCAGCATTTT,CASSEKAGGFSYSNQPQHF
TRBV9,-,TRBJ1-2,-,TGTGCCAGCAGCGCCCTCGGGGCTAACTATGGCTACACCTTC,CASSALGANYGYTF
TRBV3-1/TRBV3-2,-,TRBJ1-1,TRBD1,TGTGCCAGCAGCCAAAGATCCCCCGGGACAGGGGGTATGGGAACTGAAGCTTTCTTT,CASSQRSPGTGGMGTEAFF
TRBV5-5,-,TRBJ2-4,-,TGTGCCAGCAGCTCCCCTAGACAGGCAGAAAACATTCAGTACTTC,CASSSPRQAENIQYF
TRBV11-2,-,TRBJ1-4,-,TGTGCCAGCAGCTCCCGGGGAGTATTTGAAAAACTGTTTTTT,CASSSRGVFEKLFF
TRBV3-1/TRBV3-2,-,TRBJ2-1,TRBD2,TGTGCCAGCAGCCTGGGGGGGGACAATGAGCAGTTCTTC,CASSLGGDNEQFF
TRBV9,-,TRBJ1-5,-,TGTGCCAGCAGCGTAGGCTCGGGTAGCAATCAGCCCCAGCATTTT,CASSVGSGSNQPQHF
TRBV5-6,-,TRBJ2-3,-,TGTGCCAGCAGCTCGACTCCCATTGCCACAGATACGCAGTATTTT,CASSSTPIATDTQYF
TRBV19,-,TRBJ1-5,TRBD1,TGTGCCAGTTGTCCGGGGACAGGGTCGCTTATCCAGCCCCAGCATTTT,CASCPGTGSLIQPQHF
TRBV18,-,TRBJ2-5,TRBD1,TGTGCCAGCTCACCCTCCTCCGGGACAGGGGGCGAAGAGACCCAGTACTTC,CASSPSSGTGGEETQYF
TRBV27,-,TRBJ1-5,-,TGTGCCAGCAGTCCCCGCTTTGGGAGGGACGAAACCGGGGATCAGCCCCAGCATTTT,CASSPRFGRDETGDQPQHF
TRBV9,-,TRBJ2-7,TRBD1,TGTGCCAGCAGCGTAGAGTCGGGACAGGGGTTAAACGAGCAGTACTTC,CASSVESGQGLNEQYF
TRBV5-8,-,TRBJ1-6,-,TGTGCCAGCAGCTTGGGACAGATCCTCACCTCCTATAATTCACCCCTCCACTTT,CASSLGQILTSYNSPLHF
TRBV5-1,once,TRBJ2-2,TRBD2,TGCGCCAGCAGCTTGACTAGCGGGGCCCTAGCCGGGGAGCTGTTTTTT,CASSLTSGALAGELFF
TRBV5-1,-,TRBJ2-2,-,TGCGCCAGCAGCTCCCCCCGACAGGCCAAAACCGGGGAGCTGTTTTTT,CASSSPRQAKTGELFF
TRBV3-1/TRBV3-2,-,TRBJ1-2,-,TGTGCCAGCAGTCCGACATACGCTAACTATGGCTACACCTTC,CASSPTYANYGYTF
TRBV5-6,-,TRBJ1-6,-,TGTGCCAGCAGCTTGCGGACGACAGTACCTTCACCCCTCCACTTT,CASSLRTTVPSPLHF
TRBV4-1,-,TRBJ1-2,TRBD1,TGCGCCAGCAGCCTGGACAGGGGATCGAATGGCTACACCTTC,CASSLDRGSNGYTF
TRBV6-5,-,TRBJ2-3,TRBD2,TGTGCCAGCAGTTCCGGGACTAGCGGGGGCACAGATACGCAGTATTTT,CASSSGTSGGTDTQYF
TRBV6-5,-,TRBJ1-5,-,TGTGCCAGCAGTTACCTCGGGAGCAATCAGCCCCAGCATTTT,CASSYLGSNQPQHF
TRBV20-1,-,TRBJ2-5,TRBD1,TGCAGTGCTATTGACAGGGGTATCGGCCGGTGGTTAGAGACCCAGTACTTC,CSAIDRGIGRWLETQYF
TRBV19,-,TRBJ2-5,TRBD1,TGTGCCAGTAGTTGGCAGGGGGAAGAGACCCAGTACTTC,CASSWQGEETQYF
TRBV6-1,-,TRBJ2-3,TRBD2,TGTGCCAGCAGTGAAGCCCTAGCGGGGGCCATAACAGATACGCAGTATTTT,CASSEALAGAITDTQYF
TRBV19,once,TRBJ2-1,-,TGTGCCAGTATGAAGGGACAAACGGCCTACAATGAGCAGTTCTTC,CASMKGQTAYNEQFF